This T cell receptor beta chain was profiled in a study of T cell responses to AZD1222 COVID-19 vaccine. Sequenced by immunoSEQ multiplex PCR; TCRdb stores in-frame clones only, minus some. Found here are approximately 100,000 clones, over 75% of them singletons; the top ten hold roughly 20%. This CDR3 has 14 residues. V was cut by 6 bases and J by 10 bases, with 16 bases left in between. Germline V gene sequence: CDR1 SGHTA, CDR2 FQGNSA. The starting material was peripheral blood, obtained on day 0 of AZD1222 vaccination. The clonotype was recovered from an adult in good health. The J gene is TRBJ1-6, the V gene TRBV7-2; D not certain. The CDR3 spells CASSLGSNYSPLHF. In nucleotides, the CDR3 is TGTGCCAGCAGTCTAGGGTCCAACTACTCACCCCTCCACTTT.